This T cell receptor (beta chain) was documented in a study of blood T cell repertoires in COVID-19. Study summary: From the United States, Italy and Spain came samples of acute and convalescent COVID-19. In each case, the material was cDNA or gDNA derived from T cells, B-cell-depleted T cells, or PBMCs.

As processed by the authors: Amplification of reference gene primers was used by the study to estimate nucleated cell counts. Only in-frame clones appear in the TCRdb table, and some are missing; sequencing was by immunoSEQ multiplex PCR. V and J calls and clone size are those listed in that table; D and trimming were worked out from the DNA. Of over 85,000 clones listed, around 90% are singletons. V gave up 5 bases and J gave up 9 bases; unmatched junction bases: 10. The CDR3 consists of 15 residues. CDR1 and CDR2 from the germline V gene are SGHTA and FQGTGA. V and J are TRBV7-3 and TRBJ2-1, with 10 bases aligning to TRBD2. The sample taken for sequencing was peripheral blood. This TCR derives from a man in his 70s with acute or convalescent COVID-19. CDR3 nucleotide sequence: TGTGCCAGCAGCCTTCAGCGGGGGGGCCTCCGTGAGCAGTTCTTC. Its translation is CASSLQRGGLREQFF.